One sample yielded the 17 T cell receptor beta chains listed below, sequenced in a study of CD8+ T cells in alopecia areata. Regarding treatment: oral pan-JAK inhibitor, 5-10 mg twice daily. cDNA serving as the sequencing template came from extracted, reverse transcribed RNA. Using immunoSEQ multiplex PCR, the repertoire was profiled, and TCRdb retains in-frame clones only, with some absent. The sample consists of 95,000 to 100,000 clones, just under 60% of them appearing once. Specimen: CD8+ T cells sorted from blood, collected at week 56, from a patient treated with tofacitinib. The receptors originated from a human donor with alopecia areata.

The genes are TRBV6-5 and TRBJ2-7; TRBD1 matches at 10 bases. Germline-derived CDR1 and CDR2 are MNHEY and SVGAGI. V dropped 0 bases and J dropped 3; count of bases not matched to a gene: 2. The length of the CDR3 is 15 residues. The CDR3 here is CASSYSDRGVYEQYF. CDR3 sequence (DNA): TGTGCCAGCAGTTACTCGGACAGGGGGGTCTACGAGCAGTACTTC.

Written as DNA, the CDR3 is TGTGCCAGCAGCTCTCGGGCCGTTTCCTACGAGCAGTACTTC. Its translation is CASSSRAVSYEQYF. V is TRBV13 and J is TRBJ2-7, with unresolved D. The CDR3 totals 14 residues. Looked up from germline, CDR1 is PRHDT and CDR2 is FYEKMQ (reference sequence). With 4 bases removed from V and 1 base from J, the gap between germline ends came to 11 bases.

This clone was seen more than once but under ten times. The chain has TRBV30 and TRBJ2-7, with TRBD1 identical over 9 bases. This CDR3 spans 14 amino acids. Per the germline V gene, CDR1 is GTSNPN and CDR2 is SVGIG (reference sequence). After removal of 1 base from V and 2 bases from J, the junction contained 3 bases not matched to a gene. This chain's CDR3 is CAWSDGQGPYEQYF. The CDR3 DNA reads TGTGCCTGGAGTGACGGACAGGGGCCCTACGAGCAGTACTTC.

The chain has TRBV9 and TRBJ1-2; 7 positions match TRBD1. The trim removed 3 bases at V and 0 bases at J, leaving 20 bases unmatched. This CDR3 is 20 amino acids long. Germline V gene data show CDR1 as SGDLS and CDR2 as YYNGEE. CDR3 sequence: CASSAGHVAGTELANYGYTF. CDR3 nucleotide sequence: TGTGCCAGCAGCGCGGGACATGTGGCCGGGACAGAATTAGCTAACTATGGCTACACCTTC.

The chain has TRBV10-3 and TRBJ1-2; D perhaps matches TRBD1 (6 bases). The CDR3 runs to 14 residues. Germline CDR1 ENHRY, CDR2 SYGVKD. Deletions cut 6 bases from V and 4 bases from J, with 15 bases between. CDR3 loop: CAISQPLDSYGYTF. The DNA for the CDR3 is TGTGCCATCAGCCAACCGTTGGACAGCTATGGCTACACCTTC.

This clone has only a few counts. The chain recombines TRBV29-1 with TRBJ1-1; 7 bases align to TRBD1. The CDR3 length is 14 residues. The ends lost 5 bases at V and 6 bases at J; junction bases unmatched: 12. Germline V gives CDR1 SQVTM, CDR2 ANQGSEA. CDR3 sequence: CSVPLRTGGAEAFF. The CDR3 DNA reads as TGCAGCGTTCCTCTGAGGACAGGAGGCGCTGAAGCTTTCTTT.

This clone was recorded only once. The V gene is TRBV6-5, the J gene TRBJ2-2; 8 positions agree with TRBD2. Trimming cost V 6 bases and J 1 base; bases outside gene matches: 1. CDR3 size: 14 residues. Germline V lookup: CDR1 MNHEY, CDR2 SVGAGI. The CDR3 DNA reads TGTGCCAGCAGGAGCGGGGGGAACACCGGGGAGCTGTTTTTT. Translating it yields CASRSGGNTGELFF.

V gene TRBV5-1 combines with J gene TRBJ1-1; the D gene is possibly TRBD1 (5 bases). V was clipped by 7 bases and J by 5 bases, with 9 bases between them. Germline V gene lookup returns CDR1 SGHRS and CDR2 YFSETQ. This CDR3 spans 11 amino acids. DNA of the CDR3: TGCGCCAGCCATGGGGGAACTGAAGCTTTCTTT. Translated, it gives CASHGGTEAFF. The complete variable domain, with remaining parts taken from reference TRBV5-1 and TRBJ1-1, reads KAGVTQTPRYLIKTRGQQVTLSCSPISGHRSVSWYQQTPGQGLQFLFEYFSETQRNKGNFPGRFSGRQFSNSRSEMNVSTLELGDSALYLCASHGGTEAFFGQGTRLTVV.

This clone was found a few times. In DNA, the CDR3 is TGCAGCGTGTGGGACACCTACGAGCAGTACTTC. It encodes CSVWDTYEQYF. The rearrangement links TRBV29-1 to TRBJ2-7; weak D call: TRBD1 (6 bases). The CDR3 covers 11 residues. The V gene lost 6 bases and the J gene lost 2 bases, with 8 bases spanning the gap. Germline values: CDR1 SQVTM, CDR2 ANQGSEA.

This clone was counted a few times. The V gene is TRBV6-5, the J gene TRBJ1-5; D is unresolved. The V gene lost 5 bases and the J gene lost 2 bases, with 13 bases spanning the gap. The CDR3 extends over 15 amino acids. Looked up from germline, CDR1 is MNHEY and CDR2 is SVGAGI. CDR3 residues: CASSTSPDGNQPQHF. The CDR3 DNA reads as TGTGCCAGCAGTACTAGTCCGGACGGCAATCAGCCCCAGCATTTT.

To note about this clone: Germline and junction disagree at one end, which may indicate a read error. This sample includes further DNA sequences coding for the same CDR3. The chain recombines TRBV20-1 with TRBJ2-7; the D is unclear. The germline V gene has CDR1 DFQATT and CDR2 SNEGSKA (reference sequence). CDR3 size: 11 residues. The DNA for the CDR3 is TGCAGTGCCAGAGAGAGCTACGAGCAGTACTTC. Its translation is CSARESYEQYF.

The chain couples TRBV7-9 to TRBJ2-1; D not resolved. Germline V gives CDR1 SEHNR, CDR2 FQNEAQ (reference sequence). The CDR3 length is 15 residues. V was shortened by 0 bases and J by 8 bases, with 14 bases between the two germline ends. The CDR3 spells CASSLAPTPVDEQFF. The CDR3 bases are TGTGCCAGCAGCTTAGCACCTACCCCTGTAGATGAGCAGTTCTTC.

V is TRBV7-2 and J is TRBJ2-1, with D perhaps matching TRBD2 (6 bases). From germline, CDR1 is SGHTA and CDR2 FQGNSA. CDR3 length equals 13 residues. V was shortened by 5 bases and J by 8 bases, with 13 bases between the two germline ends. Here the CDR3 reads CASSHGSRDEQFF. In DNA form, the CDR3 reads TGTGCCAGCAGCCACGGGAGTAGGGATGAGCAGTTCTTC.

In DNA form, the CDR3 reads TGTGCCAGCAGTGTGGACAGTACCTATGGCTACACCTTC. It specifies CASSVDSTYGYTF. The chain recombines TRBV25-1 with TRBJ1-2; TRBD1 might be the D (6 bases). Germline V gene lookup returns CDR1 MGHDK and CDR2 SYGVNS. V lost 4 bases, J lost 4 bases, and 10 bases lay in between. CDR3 length: 13 residues.

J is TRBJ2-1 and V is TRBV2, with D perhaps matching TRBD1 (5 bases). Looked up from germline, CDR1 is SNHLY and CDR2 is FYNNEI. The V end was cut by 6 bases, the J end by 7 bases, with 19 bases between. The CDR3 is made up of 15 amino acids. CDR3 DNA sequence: TGTGCCAGCAGAATAACGGCGAGACAGCCTAATGAGCAGTTCTTC. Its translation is CASRITARQPNEQFF.

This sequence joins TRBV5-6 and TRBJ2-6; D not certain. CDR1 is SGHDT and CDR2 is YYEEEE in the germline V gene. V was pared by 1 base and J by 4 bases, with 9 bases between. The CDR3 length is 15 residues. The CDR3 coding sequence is TGTGCCAGCAGCTTGTGGCGTGTGGGGGCCAACGTCCTGACTTTC. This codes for CASSLWRVGANVLTF.

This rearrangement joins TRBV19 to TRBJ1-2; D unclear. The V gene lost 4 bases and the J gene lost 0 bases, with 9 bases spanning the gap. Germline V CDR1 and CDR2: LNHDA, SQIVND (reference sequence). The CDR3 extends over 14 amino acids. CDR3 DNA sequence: TGTGCCAGTAGTAGGGAGACACCTAACTATGGCTACACCTTC. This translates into CASSRETPNYGYTF.